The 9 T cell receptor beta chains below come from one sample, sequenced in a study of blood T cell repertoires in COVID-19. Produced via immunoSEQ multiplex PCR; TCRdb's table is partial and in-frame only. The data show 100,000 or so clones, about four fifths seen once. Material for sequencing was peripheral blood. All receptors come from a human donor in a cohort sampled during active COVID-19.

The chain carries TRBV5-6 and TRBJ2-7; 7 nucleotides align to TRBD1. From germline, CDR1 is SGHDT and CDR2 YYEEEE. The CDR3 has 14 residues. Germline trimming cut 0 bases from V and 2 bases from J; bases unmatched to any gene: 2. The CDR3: CASSLAGQTYEQYF. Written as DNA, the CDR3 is TGTGCCAGCAGCTTGGCGGGACAGACCTACGAGCAGTACTTC.

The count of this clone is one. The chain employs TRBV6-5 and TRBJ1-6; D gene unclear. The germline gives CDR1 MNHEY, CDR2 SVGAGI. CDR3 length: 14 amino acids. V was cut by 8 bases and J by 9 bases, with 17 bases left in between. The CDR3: CASQGQTLFSPLHF. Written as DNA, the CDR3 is TGTGCCAGCCAAGGCCAGACTCTTTTTTCACCCCTCCACTTT.

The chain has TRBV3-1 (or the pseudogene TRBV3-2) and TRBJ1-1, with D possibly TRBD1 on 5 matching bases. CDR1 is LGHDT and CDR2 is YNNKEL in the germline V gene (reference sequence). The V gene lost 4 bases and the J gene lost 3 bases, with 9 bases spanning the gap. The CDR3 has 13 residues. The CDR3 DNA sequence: TGTGCCAGCAGCCCTGCGGGGCACACTGAAGCTTTCTTT. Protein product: CASSPAGHTEAFF.

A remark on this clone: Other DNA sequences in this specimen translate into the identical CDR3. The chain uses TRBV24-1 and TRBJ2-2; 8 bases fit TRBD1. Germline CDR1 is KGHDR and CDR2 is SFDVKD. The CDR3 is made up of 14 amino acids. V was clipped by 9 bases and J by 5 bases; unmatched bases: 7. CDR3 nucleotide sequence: TGTGCCACCCGGGGGCAGGGGGCGACCGGGGAGCTGTTTTTT. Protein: CATRGQGATGELFF.

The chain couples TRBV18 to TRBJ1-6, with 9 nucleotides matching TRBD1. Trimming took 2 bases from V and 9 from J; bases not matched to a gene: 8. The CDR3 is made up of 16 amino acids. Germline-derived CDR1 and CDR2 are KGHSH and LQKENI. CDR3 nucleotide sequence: TGTGCCAGCTCACCAGGACAGGGGAATCGCCGTTCACCCCTCCACTTT. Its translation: CASSPGQGNRRSPLHF.

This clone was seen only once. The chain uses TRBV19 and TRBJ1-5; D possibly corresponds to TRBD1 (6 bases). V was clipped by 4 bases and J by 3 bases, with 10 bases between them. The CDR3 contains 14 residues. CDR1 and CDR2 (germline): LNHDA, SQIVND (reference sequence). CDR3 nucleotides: TGTGCCAGTAGTAGAAGACAGGTCAATCAGCCCCAGCATTTT. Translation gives CASSRRQVNQPQHF. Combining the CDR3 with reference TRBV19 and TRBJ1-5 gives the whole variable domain DGGITQSPKYLFRKEGQNVTLSCEQNLNHDAMYWYRQDPGQGLRLIYYSQIVNDFQKGDIAEGYSVSREKKESFPLTVTSAQKNPTAFYLCASSRRQVNQPQHFGDGTRLSIL.

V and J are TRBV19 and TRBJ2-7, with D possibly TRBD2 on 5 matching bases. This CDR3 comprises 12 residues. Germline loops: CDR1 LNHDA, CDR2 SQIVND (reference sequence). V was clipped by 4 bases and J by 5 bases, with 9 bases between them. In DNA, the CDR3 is TGTGCCAGTAGTACACGGCGGGACGAGCAGTACTTC. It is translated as CASSTRRDEQYF.

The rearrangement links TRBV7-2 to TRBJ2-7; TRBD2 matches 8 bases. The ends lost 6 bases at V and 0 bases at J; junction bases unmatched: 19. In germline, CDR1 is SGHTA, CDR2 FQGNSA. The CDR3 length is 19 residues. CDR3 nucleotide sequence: TGTGCCAGCAGTTCCCGGGGGGGACGAGTCGGGACAAGCTCCTACGAGCAGTACTTC. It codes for CASSSRGGRVGTSSYEQYF.

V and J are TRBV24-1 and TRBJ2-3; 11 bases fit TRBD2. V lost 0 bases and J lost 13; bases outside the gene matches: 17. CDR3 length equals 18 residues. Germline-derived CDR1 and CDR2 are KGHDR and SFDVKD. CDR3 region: CATSDLPPMVAGGPLEYF. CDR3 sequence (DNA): TGTGCCACCAGTGATTTGCCCCCGATGGTAGCGGGAGGGCCATTGGAGTATTTT.